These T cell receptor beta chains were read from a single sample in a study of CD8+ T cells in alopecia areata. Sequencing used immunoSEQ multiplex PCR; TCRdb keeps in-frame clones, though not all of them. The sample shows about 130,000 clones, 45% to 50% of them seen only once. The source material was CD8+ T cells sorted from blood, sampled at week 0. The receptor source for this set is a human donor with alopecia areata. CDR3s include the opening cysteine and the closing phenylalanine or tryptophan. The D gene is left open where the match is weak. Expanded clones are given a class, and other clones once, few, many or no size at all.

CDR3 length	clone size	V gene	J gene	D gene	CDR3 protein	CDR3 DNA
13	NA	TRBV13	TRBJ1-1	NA	CASSLGLNTEAFF	TGTGCCAGCAGCCTGGGACTGAACACTGAAGCTTTCTTT
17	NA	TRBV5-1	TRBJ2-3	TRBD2	CASSLEGAGEGTDTQYF	TGCGCCAGCAGCTTGGAAGGAGCGGGGGAGGGCACAGATACGCAGTATTTT
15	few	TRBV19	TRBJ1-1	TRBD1	CASSTLGQRGTEAFF	TGTGCCAGTAGTACCCTGGGACAGCGTGGAACTGAAGCTTTCTTT
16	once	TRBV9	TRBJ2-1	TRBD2	CASSVGLAGYYNEQFF	TGTGCCAGCAGCGTAGGCCTAGCGGGGTACTACAATGAGCAGTTCTTC
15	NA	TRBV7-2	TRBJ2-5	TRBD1	CASSLQGQGQETQYF	TGTGCCAGCAGCTTACAGGGACAGGGCCAAGAGACCCAGTACTTC
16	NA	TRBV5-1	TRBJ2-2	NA	CASMPATEAWTGELFF	TGCGCCAGCATGCCGGCCACAGAAGCCTGGACCGGGGAGCTGTTTTTT
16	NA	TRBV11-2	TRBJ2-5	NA	CASSLGDTKGTETQYF	TGTGCCAGCAGCTTAGGGGACACCAAAGGGACCGAGACCCAGTACTTC
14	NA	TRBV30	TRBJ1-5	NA	CAWSPGIGGQPQHF	TGTGCCTGGAGTCCCGGGATAGGAGGGCAGCCCCAGCATTTT
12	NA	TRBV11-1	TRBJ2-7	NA	CASSLGVYEQYF	TGTGCCAGCAGCTTAGGGGTCTACGAGCAGTACTTC
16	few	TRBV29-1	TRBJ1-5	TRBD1	CSVEDEGQGLSVTQHF	TGCAGCGTTGAAGATGAGGGACAGGGACTATCAGTAACCCAGCATTTT
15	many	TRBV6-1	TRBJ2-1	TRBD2	CASSATSGGANEQFF	TGTGCCAGCAGTGCGACTAGCGGGGGGGCCAATGAGCAGTTCTTC
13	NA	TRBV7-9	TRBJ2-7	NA	CASSLGGGYEQYF	TGTGCCAGCAGCTTGGGTGGGGGATACGAGCAGTACTTC
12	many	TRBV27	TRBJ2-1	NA	CASSLLGDEQFF	TGTGCCAGCAGTTTATTAGGAGATGAGCAGTTCTTC
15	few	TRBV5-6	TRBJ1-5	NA	CASSTKGFGNQPQHF	TGTGCCAGCAGCACAAAGGGATTCGGCAATCAGCCCCAGCATTTT
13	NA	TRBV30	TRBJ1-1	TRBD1	CAWTGGGDTEAFF	TGTGCCTGGACAGGGGGAGGGGACACTGAAGCTTTCTTT